The 10 T cell receptor beta chains below all came from one sample that was sequenced in a study of cytomegalovirus exposure and HLA in healthy donors. Both 60 Vbeta primers and 13 Jbeta primers went into the PCR. TCRdb's copy holds only in-frame clones and misses some; the assay was immunoSEQ multiplex PCR. The table shows roughly 180,000 clones, with approximately 80% occurring only once. Sequencing was done on a sample of PBMCs. Every receptor here comes from a man younger than 35 in good health and CMV-seronegative.

This chain uses TRBV27 with TRBJ2-1, with D maybe TRBD2 (5 bases). V was trimmed by 3 bases and J by 10 bases, leaving 13 bases between them. The germline V gene has CDR1 MNHEY and CDR2 SMNVEV (reference sequence). The CDR3 runs to 13 residues. CDR3 residues: CASSFWLAGEQFF. The CDR3 DNA reads as TGTGCCAGCAGTTTCTGGCTAGCAGGCGAGCAGTTCTTC.

The rearrangement joins TRBV28 to TRBJ2-5, with 14 bases matching TRBD2. The length of the CDR3 is 16 residues. The J segment lost 6 bases and the V segment lost 6 bases, leaving 9 bases of the junction unmatched. Germline values: CDR1 MDHEN, CDR2 SYDVKM. This CDR3 reads CASSPGLAGVGQTQYF. CDR3 nucleotides: TGTGCCAGCAGCCCGGGACTAGCGGGAGTCGGGCAGACCCAGTACTTC.

The V and J genes are TRBV18 and TRBJ2-3; 12 bases map to TRBD2. Germline V gives CDR1 KGHSH, CDR2 LQKENI. The CDR3 length is 19 residues. V dropped 4 bases and J dropped 4; count of bases not matched to a gene: 15. Written as DNA, the CDR3 is TGTGCCAGCTCACAAACTCTGGGACTAGCGGGTAAAGAGGCAGATACGCAGTATTTT. This encodes CASSQTLGLAGKEADTQYF.

This clone was seen just once. V gene TRBV11-3 combines with J gene TRBJ2-7; a weak D match, TRBD2 (6 bases). Trimming pared 1 base from V and 3 bases from J, leaving 16 bases between. The CDR3 has 16 residues. From germline, CDR1 is SGHNT and CDR2 YENEEA. This CDR3 reads CASSLADALGGYEQYF. CDR3 bases: TGTGCCAGCAGCTTAGCGGACGCACTGGGGGGCTACGAGCAGTACTTC.

This rearrangement joins TRBV4-2 to TRBJ2-1, with 9 bases that match TRBD1. V lost 0 bases, J lost 7 bases, and 13 bases stayed unmatched. Germline V gene data show CDR1 as LGHNA and CDR2 as YNFKEQ. The CDR3 covers 18 residues. The CDR3 nucleotides read TGTGCCAGCAGCCAAGATTACAGGGGGCTAGTGTATACAAATGAGCAGTTCTTC. Residues: CASSQDYRGLVYTNEQFF.

The chain uses TRBV28 and TRBJ1-2; TRBD1 aligns across 7 bases. The trim removed 3 bases at V and 6 bases at J, leaving 13 bases unmatched. This CDR3 comprises 16 residues. Per germline, CDR1 MDHEN and CDR2 SYDVKM. CDR3 bases: TGTGCCAGCAGTTTCGGTTCCCCGACAGGGCGCCATGGCTACACCTTC. Protein: CASSFGSPTGRHGYTF.

This rearrangement joins TRBV4-1 to TRBJ2-6, with D hard to call. V was pared by 0 bases and J by 1 base, with 4 bases between. CDR1 and CDR2 (germline): MGHRA, YSYEKL. The CDR3 sequence is 15 residues long. This CDR3 is CASSQDRSGANVLTF. In DNA, the CDR3 is TGCGCCAGCAGCCAAGACAGGTCTGGGGCCAACGTCCTGACTTTC.

J is TRBJ1-5 and V is TRBV7-9; D remains unclear. Germline CDR1 reads SEHNR; CDR2 reads FQNEAQ (reference sequence). The CDR3 extends over 14 amino acids. Trimming took 5 bases from V and 5 from J, leaving 13 bases between them. DNA for the CDR3: TGTGCCAGCAGCCGCCCGGGATCTCATCAGCCCCAGCATTTT. Protein product: CASSRPGSHQPQHF.

The chain employs TRBV6-1 and TRBJ2-2; a weak D match, TRBD2 (6 bases). V lost 5 bases and J lost 5, with 12 bases in between. This CDR3 has 14 amino acids. The germline V gene has CDR1 MNHNS and CDR2 SASEGT. CDR3 region: CASSYGGGTGELFF. The DNA for the CDR3 is TGTGCCAGCAGTTATGGTGGGGGGACCGGGGAGCTGTTTTTT.

Remarks on this clone: The same CDR3 also results from other DNA sequences found in this sample. The gene calls are TRBV28 and TRBJ2-7; possible D gene TRBD2, 5 bases. Per the germline V gene, CDR1 is MDHEN and CDR2 is SYDVKM. The length of the CDR3 is 12 residues. V lost 2 bases to trimming and J lost 7 bases, with 9 bases between them. In nucleotides, the CDR3 is TGTGCCAGCAGTTTAGGCGCGGGTGAGCAGTACTTC. Amino acid sequence: CASSLGAGEQYF.